This is a list of T cell receptor beta chains from one sample in a study of cytomegalovirus exposure and HLA in healthy donors. The protocol was immunoSEQ multiplex PCR, while the TCRdb copy is restricted to in-frame clones and leaves out a portion. The table shows some 190,000 clones, with roughly 75% occurring only once. Material: PBMCs. The receptors stem from a man aged 25 to 40 in good health and CMV-seropositive. Both conserved end residues are part of each CDR3.

v_call	j_call	cdr3_aa
TRBV5-1	TRBJ2-2	CASSLFLTGMTGELFF
TRBV30	TRBJ2-5	CAWSKGAEETQYF
TRBV2	TRBJ2-7	CASSPLAGVSYEQYF
TRBV25-1	TRBJ1-1	CASTPPGGGGGYTEAFF
TRBV5-8	TRBJ1-3	CASNPLGSSGNTIYF
TRBV11-3	TRBJ2-3	CASSQNSGGAVDTQYF
TRBV27	TRBJ2-6	CASSSPGAGANVLTF
TRBV9	TRBJ2-1	CASSPRSGGGTYNEQFF
TRBV5-1	TRBJ2-5	CASSLGTEGETQYF
TRBV7-2	TRBJ2-7	CASRPDTYSYEQYF
TRBV5-6	TRBJ2-1	CASSYLDGGVVNEQFF
TRBV12-1	TRBJ2-7	CASSFQIYEQYF
TRBV7-6	TRBJ2-5	CASSAPGQKGETQYF
TRBV10-3	TRBJ1-5	CAIMAESNQPQHF
TRBV7-8	TRBJ2-7	CASSFLGQGLYEQYF
TRBV5-1	TRBJ2-1	CASYSGQPYNEQFF
TRBV6-6	TRBJ1-5	CASSSGRDNQPQHF
TRBV11-3	TRBJ2-7	CASSPSDSYEQYF